Sequencing of this T cell receptor beta chain was carried out in a study of technical replicates of blood from a handful of donors. This clone was seen once. There are 13 residues in the CDR3. The germline CDR1 and CDR2 sequences are MDHEN and SYDVKM. With V trimmed by 6 bases and J by 7 bases, 2 bases remained unmatched. The repertoire was sequenced with immunoSEQ multiplex PCR; TCRdb's copy has only in-frame clones and lacks some. The table records approximately 80,000 clones, roughly 90% of them present only once. The TCR sequence derives from a human donor in good health. This sequence joins TRBV28 and TRBJ1-4; TRBD1 agrees at 10 bases. The sequenced material came from T cells isolated from PBMCs. The CDR3 sequence is CASRGQGTEKLFF. CDR3 DNA: TGTGCCAGCAGGGGACAGGGGACTGAAAAACTGTTTTTT.